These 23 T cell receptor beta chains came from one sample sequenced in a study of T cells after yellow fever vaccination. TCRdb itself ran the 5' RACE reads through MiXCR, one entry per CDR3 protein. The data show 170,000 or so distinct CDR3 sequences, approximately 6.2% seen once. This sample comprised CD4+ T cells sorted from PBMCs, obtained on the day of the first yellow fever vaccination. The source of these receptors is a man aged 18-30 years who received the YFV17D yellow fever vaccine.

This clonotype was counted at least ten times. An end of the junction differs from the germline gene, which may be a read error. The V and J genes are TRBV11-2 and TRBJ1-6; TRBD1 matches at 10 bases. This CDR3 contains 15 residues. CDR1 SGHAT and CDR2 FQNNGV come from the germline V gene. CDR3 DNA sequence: TGTGCCAGCAGCGTAGAAGGGACAGGGGATTCACCCCTCCACTTT. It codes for CASSVEGTGDSPLHF.

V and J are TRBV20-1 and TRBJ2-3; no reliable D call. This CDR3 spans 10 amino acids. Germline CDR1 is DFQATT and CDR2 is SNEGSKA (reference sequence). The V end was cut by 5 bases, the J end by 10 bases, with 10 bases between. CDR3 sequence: CSALEFPQYF. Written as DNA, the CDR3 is TGCAGTGCTTTAGAGTTTCCGCAGTATTTT.

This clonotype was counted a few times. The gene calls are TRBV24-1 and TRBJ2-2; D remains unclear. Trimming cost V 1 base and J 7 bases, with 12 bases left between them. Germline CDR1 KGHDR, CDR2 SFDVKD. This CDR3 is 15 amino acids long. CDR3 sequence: CATSDFTGYGGELFF. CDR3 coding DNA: TGTGCCACCAGTGATTTTACCGGGTACGGCGGGGAGCTGTTTTTT.

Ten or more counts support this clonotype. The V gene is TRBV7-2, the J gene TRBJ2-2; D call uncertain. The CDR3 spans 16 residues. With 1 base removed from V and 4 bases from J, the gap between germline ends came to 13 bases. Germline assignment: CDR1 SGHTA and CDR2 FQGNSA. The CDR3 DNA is TGTGCCAGCAGCTTAGTGGTACCCGGGCGCACCGGGGAGCTGTTTTTT. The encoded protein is CASSLVVPGRTGELFF.

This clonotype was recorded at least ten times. The CDR3 nucleotides read TGTGCCAGCAGCCGGGTTTCATCCGGGGAGCTGTTTTTT. Amino acid sequence: CASSRVSSGELFF. V and J are TRBV16 and TRBJ2-2; D ambiguous. CDR3 length equals 13 residues. The germline V gene has CDR1 KGHSY and CDR2 FQNENV. The V and J ends lost 4 bases and 6 bases respectively, with 9 bases between them.

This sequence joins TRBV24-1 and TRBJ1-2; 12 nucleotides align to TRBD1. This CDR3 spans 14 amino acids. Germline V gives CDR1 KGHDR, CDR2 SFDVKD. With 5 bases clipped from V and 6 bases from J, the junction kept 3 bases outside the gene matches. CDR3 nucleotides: TGTGCCACCAGTGCCGGGACAGGGGGCGATGGCTACACCTTC. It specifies CATSAGTGGDGYTF.

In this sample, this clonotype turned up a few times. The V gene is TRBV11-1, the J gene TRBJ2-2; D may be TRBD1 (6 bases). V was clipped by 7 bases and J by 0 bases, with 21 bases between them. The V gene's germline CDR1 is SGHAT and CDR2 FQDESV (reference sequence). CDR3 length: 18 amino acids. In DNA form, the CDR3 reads TGTGCCAGCATCCTCGTACGGATTGGACAGACGAACACCGGGGAGCTGTTTTTT. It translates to CASILVRIGQTNTGELFF.

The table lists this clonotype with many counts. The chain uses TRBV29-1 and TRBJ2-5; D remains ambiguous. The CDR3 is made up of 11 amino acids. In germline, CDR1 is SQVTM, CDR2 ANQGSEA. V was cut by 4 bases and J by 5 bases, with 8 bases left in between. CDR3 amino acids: CSVVPGETQYF. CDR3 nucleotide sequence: TGCAGCGTTGTTCCTGGGGAGACCCAGTACTTC.

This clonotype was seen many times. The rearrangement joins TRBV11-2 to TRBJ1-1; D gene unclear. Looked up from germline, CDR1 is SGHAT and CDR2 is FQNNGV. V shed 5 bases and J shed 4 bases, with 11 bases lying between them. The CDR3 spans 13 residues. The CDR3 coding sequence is TGTGCCAGCAGCCCCACGGGTGGCACTGAAGCTTTCTTT. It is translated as CASSPTGGTEAFF.

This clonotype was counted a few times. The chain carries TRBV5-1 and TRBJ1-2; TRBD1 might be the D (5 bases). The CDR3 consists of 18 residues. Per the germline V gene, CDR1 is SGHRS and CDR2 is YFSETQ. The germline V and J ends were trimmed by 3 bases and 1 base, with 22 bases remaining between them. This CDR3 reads CASSYTSGRFSLNYGYTF. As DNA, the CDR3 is TGCGCCAGCAGCTACACATCGGGACGGTTCTCTCTTAACTATGGCTACACCTTC.

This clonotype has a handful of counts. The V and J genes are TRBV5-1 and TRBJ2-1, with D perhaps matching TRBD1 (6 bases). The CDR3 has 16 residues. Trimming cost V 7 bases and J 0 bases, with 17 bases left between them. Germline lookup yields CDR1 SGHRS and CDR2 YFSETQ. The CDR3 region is CASRSAGVNSYNEQFF. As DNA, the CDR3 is TGCGCCAGCCGTAGCGCAGGGGTTAACTCCTACAATGAGCAGTTCTTC.

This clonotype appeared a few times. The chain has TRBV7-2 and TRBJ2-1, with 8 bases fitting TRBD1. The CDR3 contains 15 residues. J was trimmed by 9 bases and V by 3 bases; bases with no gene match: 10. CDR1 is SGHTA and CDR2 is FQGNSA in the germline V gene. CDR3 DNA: TGTGCCAGCAGCTTTGTTCAGGGGGCCGAGGGTGAGCAGTTCTTC. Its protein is CASSFVQGAEGEQFF. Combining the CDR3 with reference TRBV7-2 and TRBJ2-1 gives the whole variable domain GAGVSQSPSNKVTEKGKDVELRCDPISGHTALYWYRQSLGQGLEFLIYFQGNSAPDKSGLPSDRFSAERTGGSVSTLTIQRTQQEDSAVYLCASSFVQGAEGEQFFGPGTRLTVL.

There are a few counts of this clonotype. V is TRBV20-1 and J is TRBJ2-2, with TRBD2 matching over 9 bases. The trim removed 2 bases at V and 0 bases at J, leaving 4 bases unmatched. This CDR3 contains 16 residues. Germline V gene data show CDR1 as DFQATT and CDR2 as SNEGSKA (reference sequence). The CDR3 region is CSARPSGVANTGELFF. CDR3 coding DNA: TGCAGTGCTAGACCTAGCGGGGTCGCGAACACCGGGGAGCTGTTTTTT.

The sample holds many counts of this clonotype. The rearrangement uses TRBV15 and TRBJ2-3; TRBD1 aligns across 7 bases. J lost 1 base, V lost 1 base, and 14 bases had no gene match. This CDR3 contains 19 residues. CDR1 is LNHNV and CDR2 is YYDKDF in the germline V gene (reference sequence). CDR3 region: CATSRGLQGTPSRTDTQYF. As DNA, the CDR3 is TGTGCCACCAGCAGAGGATTACAGGGGACGCCCTCGCGCACAGATACGCAGTATTTT.

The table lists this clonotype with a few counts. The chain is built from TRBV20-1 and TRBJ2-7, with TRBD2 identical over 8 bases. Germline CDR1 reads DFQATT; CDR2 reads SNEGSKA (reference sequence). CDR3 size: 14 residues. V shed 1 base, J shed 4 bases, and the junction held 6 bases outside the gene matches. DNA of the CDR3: TGCAGTGCTAGAGGCCGGGGGGGCCTATACGAGCAGTACGTC. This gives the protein CSARGRGGLYEQYV.

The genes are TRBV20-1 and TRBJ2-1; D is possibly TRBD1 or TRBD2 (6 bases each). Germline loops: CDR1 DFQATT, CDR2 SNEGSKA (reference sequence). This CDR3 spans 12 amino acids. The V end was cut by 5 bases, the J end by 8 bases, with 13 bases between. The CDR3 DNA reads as TGCAGTGCTGGGGGGCTCAGCTATGAGCAGTTCTTC. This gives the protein CSAGGLSYEQFF.

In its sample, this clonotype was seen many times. CDR3 bases: TGCGCCAGCAGCTTGGGGCTGGGGGACAAGACGCAGTATTTT. Amino acid sequence: CASSLGLGDKTQYF. This chain joins TRBV5-1 and TRBJ2-3, with D maybe TRBD1 (6 bases). CDR1 is SGHRS and CDR2 is YFSETQ in the germline V gene. V lost 0 bases and J 9 bases, leaving 14 bases between the germline ends. The CDR3 extends over 14 amino acids.

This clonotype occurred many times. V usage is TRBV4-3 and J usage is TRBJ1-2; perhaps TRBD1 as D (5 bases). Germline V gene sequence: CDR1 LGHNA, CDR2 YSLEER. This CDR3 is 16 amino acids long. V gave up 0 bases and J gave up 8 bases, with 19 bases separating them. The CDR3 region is CASSQDFTGAFRGYTF. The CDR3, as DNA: TGCGCCAGCAGCCAAGACTTTACCGGGGCCTTCCGCGGCTACACCTTC.

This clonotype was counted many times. CDR3 nucleotides: TGCAGTGCCGTAGCGGGAGGTAAAAATGAGCAGTTCTTC. Translated: CSAVAGGKNEQFF. The gene calls are TRBV20-1 and TRBJ2-1, with 10 bases fitting TRBD2. CDR3 length: 13 residues. V lost 6 bases to trimming and J lost 7 bases; unmatched junction nucleotides: 6. CDR1 and CDR2 (germline): DFQATT, SNEGSKA (reference sequence).

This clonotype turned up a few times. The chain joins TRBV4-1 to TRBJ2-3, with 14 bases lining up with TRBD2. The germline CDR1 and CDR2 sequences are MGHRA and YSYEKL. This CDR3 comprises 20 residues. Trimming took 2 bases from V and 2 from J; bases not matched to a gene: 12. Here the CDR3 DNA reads TGCGCCAGCAGCCAACCCGGACTAGCGGGGGGCCCGTCATCCACAGATACGCAGTATTTT. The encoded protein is CASSQPGLAGGPSSTDTQYF.

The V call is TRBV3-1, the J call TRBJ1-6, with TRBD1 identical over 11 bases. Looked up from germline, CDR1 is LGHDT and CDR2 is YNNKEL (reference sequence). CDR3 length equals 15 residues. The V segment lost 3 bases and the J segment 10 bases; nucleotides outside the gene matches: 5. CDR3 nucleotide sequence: TGTGCCAGCAGCCATAGGACAGGGGGCCCGTCACCCCTCCACTTT. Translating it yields CASSHRTGGPSPLHF.

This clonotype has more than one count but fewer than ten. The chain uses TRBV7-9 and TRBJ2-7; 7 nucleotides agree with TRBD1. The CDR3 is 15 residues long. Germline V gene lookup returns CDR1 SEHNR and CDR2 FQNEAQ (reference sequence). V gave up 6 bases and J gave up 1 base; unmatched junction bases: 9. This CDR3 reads CASRGDRTVSYEQYF. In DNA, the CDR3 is TGTGCCAGCAGGGGGGACAGAACCGTATCCTACGAGCAGTACTTC.

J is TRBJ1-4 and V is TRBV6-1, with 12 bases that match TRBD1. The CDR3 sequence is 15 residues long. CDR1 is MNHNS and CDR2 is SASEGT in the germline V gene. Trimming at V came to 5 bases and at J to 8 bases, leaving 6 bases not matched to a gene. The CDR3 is CASSPGTGGREKLFF. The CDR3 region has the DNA TGTGCCAGCAGTCCGGGGACAGGGGGCCGAGAAAAACTGTTTTTT.